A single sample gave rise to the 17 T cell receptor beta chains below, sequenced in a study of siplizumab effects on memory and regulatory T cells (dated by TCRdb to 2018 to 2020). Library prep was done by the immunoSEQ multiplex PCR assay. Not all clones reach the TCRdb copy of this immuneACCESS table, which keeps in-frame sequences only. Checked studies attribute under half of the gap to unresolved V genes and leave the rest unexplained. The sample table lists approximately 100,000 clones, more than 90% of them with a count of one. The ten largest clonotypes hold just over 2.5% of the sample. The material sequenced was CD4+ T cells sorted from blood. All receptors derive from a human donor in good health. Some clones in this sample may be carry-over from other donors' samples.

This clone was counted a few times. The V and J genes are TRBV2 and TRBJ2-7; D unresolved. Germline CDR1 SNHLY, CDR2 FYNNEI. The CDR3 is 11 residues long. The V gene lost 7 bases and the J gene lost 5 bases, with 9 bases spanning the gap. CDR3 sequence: CASNLVHEQYF. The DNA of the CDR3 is TGTGCCAGCAATCTCGTTCACGAGCAGTACTTC.

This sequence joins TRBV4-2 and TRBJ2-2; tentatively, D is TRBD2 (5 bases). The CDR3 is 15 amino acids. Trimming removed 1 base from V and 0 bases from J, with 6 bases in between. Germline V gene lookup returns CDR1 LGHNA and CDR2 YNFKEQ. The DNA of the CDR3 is TGTGCCAGCAGCCAAGCCGGGACGAACACCGGGGAGCTGTTTTTT. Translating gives CASSQAGTNTGELFF.

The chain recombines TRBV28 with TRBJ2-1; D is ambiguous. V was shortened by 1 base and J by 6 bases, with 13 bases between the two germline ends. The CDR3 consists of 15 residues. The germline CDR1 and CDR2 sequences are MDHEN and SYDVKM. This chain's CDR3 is CASSLSAAGRNEQFF. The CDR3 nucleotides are TGTGCCAGCAGTTTATCGGCAGCTGGTCGCAATGAGCAGTTCTTC.

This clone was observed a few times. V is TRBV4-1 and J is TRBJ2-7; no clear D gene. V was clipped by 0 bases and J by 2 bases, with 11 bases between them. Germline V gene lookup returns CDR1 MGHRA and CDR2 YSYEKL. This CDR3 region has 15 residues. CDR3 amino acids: CASSQDPSAPYEQYF. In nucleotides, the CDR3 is TGCGCCAGCAGCCAAGACCCCAGCGCACCCTACGAGCAGTACTTC.

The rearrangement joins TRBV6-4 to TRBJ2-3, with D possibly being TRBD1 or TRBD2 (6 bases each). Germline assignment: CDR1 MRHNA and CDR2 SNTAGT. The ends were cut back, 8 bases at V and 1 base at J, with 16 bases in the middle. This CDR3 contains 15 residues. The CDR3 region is CASSRGQTRTDTQYF. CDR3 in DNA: TGTGCCAGCTCCCGGGGGCAGACTCGCACAGATACGCAGTATTTT.

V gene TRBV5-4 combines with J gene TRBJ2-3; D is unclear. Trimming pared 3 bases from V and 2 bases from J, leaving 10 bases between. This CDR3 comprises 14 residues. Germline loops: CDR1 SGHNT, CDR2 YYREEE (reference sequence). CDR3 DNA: TGTGCCAGCAGCTATACACCAGTCACAGATACGCAGTATTTT. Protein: CASSYTPVTDTQYF.

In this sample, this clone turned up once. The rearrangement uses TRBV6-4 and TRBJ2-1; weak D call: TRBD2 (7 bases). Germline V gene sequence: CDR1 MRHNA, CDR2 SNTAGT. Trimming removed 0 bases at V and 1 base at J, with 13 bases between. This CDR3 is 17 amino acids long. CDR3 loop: CASSDSRGGSSYNEQFF. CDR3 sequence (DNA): TGTGCCAGCAGTGACTCCAGGGGCGGGAGTTCCTACAATGAGCAGTTCTTC.

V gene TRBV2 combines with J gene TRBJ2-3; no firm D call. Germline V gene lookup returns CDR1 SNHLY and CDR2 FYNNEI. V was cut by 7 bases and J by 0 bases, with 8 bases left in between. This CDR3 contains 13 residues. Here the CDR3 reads CASIPESTDTQYF. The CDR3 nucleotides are TGTGCCAGCATACCGGAGAGCACAGATACGCAGTATTTT.

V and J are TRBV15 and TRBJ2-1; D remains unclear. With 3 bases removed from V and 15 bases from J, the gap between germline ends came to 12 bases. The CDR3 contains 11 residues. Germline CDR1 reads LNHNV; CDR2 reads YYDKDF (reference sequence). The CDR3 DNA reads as TGTGCCACCAGCAGGGAAAGAGAAAGGTTCTTC. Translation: CATSRERERFF.

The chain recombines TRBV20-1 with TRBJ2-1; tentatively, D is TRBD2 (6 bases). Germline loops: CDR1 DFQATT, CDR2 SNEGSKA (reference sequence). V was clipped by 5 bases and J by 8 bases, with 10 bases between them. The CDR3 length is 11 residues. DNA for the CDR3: TGCAGTGCTTCGACTAGTTATGAGCAGTTCTTC. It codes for CSASTSYEQFF.

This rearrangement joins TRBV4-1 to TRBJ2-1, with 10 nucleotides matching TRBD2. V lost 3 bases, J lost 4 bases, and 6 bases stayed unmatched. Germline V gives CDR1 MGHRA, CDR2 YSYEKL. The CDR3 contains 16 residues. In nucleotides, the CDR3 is TGCGCCAGCAGCCAGCCACTAGCGGGACCATACAATGAGCAGTTCTTC. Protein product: CASSQPLAGPYNEQFF.

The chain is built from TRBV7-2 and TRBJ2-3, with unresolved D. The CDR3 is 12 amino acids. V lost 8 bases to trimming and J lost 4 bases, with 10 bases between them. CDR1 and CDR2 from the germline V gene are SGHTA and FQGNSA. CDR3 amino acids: CASGVRADTQYF. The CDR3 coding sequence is TGTGCCAGCGGGGTTAGGGCAGATACGCAGTATTTT. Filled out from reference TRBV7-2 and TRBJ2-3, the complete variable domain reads GAGVSQSPSNKVTEKGKDVELRCDPISGHTALYWYRQSLGQGLEFLIYFQGNSAPDKSGLPSDRFSAERTGGSVSTLTIQRTQQEDSAVYLCASGVRADTQYFGPGTRLTVL.

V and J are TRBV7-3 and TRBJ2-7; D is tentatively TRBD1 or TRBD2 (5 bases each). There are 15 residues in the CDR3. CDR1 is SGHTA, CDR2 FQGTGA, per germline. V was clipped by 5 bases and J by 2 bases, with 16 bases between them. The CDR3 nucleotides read TGTGCCAGCAGCCCCTCGGGGCCCATAACCTACGAGCAGTACTTC. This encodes CASSPSGPITYEQYF.

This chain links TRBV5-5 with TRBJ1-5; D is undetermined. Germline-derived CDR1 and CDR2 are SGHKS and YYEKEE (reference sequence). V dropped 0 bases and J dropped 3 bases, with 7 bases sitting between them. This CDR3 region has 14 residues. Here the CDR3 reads CASSLVPANQPQHF. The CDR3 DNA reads TGTGCCAGCAGCTTGGTCCCAGCCAATCAGCCCCAGCATTTT.

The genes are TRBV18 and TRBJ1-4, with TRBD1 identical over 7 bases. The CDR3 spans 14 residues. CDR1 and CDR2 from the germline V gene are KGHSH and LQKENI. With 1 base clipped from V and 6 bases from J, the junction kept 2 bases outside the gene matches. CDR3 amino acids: CASSPQGADEKLFF. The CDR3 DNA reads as TGTGCCAGCTCACCACAGGGGGCGGATGAAAAACTGTTTTTT. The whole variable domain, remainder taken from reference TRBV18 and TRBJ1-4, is NAGVMQNPRHLVRRRGQEARLRCSPMKGHSHVYWYRQLPEEGLKFMVYLQKENIIDESGMPKERFSAEFPKEGPSILRIQQVVRGDSAAYFCASSPQGADEKLFFGSGTQLSVL.

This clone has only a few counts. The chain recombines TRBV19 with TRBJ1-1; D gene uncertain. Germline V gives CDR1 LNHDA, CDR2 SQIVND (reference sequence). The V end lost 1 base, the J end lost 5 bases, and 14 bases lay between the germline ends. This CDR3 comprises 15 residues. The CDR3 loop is CASSIGNSAVTEAFF. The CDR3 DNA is TGTGCCAGTAGTATAGGTAACTCCGCGGTTACTGAAGCTTTCTTT. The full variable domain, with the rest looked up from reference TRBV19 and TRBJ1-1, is DGGITQSPKYLFRKEGQNVTLSCEQNLNHDAMYWYRQDPGQGLRLIYYSQIVNDFQKGDIAEGYSVSREKKESFPLTVTSAQKNPTAFYLCASSIGNSAVTEAFFGQGTRLTVV.

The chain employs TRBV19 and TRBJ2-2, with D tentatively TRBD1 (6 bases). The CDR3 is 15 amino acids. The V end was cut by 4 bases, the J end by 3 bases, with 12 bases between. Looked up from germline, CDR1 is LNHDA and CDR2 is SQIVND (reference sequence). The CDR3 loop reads CASSRGGQYTGELFF. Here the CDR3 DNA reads TGTGCCAGTAGTAGAGGCGGACAGTACACCGGGGAGCTGTTTTTT.